The 16 T cell receptor beta chains below all came from one sample that was sequenced in a study of T cells after yellow fever vaccination. TCRdb independently ran MiXCR on the 5' RACE reads; one entry per CDR3 protein. The sample lists some 110,000 distinct CDR3 sequences, roughly 7.2% seen once, with approximately 3% in the top ten. The sequencing used CD4+ T cells sorted from PBMCs, collected more than 40 days after the first yellow fever vaccination. These receptors were taken from a young man who received the YFV17D yellow fever vaccine.

This clonotype was detected ten times or more. The rearrangement links TRBV7-8 to TRBJ1-6; D is perhaps TRBD1 (5 bases). The CDR3 runs 15 residues. V lost 5 bases to trimming and J lost 9 bases, with 17 bases between them. The germline gives CDR1 SGHVS, CDR2 FQNEAQ. The CDR3 bases are TGTGCCAGCAGCCCGATAAGGAGGGGCGCTTCACCCCTCCACTTT. Its protein is CASSPIRRGASPLHF.

This clonotype was observed at least ten times. The chain recombines TRBV3-1 with TRBJ2-5; tentatively, D is TRBD1 (6 bases). Trimming shortened V by 3 bases and J by 6 bases, and 20 bases separated the two germline ends. This CDR3 region has 16 residues. Germline assignment: CDR1 LGHDT and CDR2 YNNKEL (reference sequence). CDR3 in amino acids: CASSHTGTPDKKTQYF. For the CDR3, the DNA is TGTGCCAGCAGCCATACCGGGACACCGGATAAAAAGACCCAGTACTTC.

Details on this clonotype: A much larger clonotype is one base distant, so this may be a read error. This chain uses TRBV4-3 with TRBJ2-2; D gene unclear. CDR1 is LGHNA and CDR2 is YSLEER in the germline V gene. The CDR3 has 14 residues. CDR3 amino acids: CASSQAPDTWELFF. The CDR3 DNA follows: TGCGCCAGCAGCCAAGCCCCAGACACCTGGGAGCTGTTTTTT.

This chain joins TRBV28 and TRBJ1-6; D gene uncertain. The germline CDR1 and CDR2 sequences are MDHEN and SYDVKM. This CDR3 spans 15 amino acids. Deletions cut 3 bases from V and 6 bases from J, with 12 bases between. CDR3 in amino acids: CASSFPVLTNSPLHF. The DNA of the CDR3 is TGTGCCAGCAGTTTTCCGGTACTTACTAATTCACCCCTCCACTTT.

This clonotype was counted ten times or more. The chain links TRBV7-3 to TRBJ2-3, with 7 bases aligning to TRBD1. V gave up 5 bases and J gave up 1 base; unmatched junction bases: 6. CDR1 and CDR2 (germline): SGHTA, FQGTGA. The CDR3 consists of 15 residues. The CDR3: CASSNQGVGTDTQYF. DNA for the CDR3: TGTGCCAGCAGCAACCAGGGGGTGGGCACAGATACGCAGTATTTT. Looking up the rest from reference TRBV7-3 and TRBJ2-3 gives the full variable domain: GAGVSQTPSNKVTEKGKYVELRCDPISGHTALYWYRQSLGQGPEFLIYFQGTGAADDSGLPNDRFFAVRPEGSVSTLKIQRTERGDSAVYLCASSNQGVGTDTQYFGPGTRLTVL.

There are many counts of this clonotype. This CDR3 is CASSSQGGGDTEAFF. The CDR3 DNA reads as TGCGCCAGCAGCTCCCAGGGTGGAGGCGACACTGAAGCTTTCTTT. V and J are TRBV5-1 and TRBJ1-1; the D gene is possibly TRBD1 (5 bases). CDR1 and CDR2 (germline): SGHRS, YFSETQ. With 3 bases removed from V and 3 bases from J, the gap between germline ends came to 15 bases. CDR3 size: 15 residues.

This clonotype occurred many times. The chain combines TRBV25-1 with TRBJ1-3; TRBD1 is a possible D gene (6 bases). V was clipped by 5 bases and J by 2 bases, with 19 bases between them. This CDR3 has 17 amino acids. The germline CDR1 and CDR2 sequences are MGHDK and SYGVNS. For the CDR3, the DNA is TGTGCCAGCAGTACGAATTCCGGGGGGCCCGCTGGAAACACCATATATTTT. It codes for CASSTNSGGPAGNTIYF.

This clonotype was seen many times. The rearrangement joins TRBV2 to TRBJ2-7, with unresolved D. Between the trimmed V and J ends, which lost 2 bases and 3 bases, there was a span of 5 bases. This CDR3 is built from 12 residues. CDR1 SNHLY and CDR2 FYNNEI come from the germline V gene. CDR3 DNA: TGTGCCAGCAGTGAACAGGACTACGAGCAGTACTTC. Protein product: CASSEQDYEQYF.

The chain joins TRBV5-1 to TRBJ2-3, with 8 bases that match TRBD1. The J segment lost 3 bases and the V segment lost 0 bases, leaving 6 bases of the junction unmatched. The germline V gene has CDR1 SGHRS and CDR2 YFSETQ. There are 16 residues in the CDR3. The CDR3 reads CASSLGTGLWTDTQYF. In DNA form, the CDR3 reads TGCGCCAGCAGCTTGGGGACAGGGTTGTGGACAGATACGCAGTATTTT.

This clonotype was found many times. This CDR3 reads CSARKPFTGELFF. CDR3 coding DNA: TGCAGTGCTAGGAAGCCTTTCACCGGGGAGCTGTTTTTT. V and J are TRBV20-1 and TRBJ2-2; D remains unclear. The length of the CDR3 is 13 residues. Germline-derived CDR1 and CDR2 are DFQATT and SNEGSKA (reference sequence). V lost 3 bases and J lost 4, with 9 bases in between.

As to this clonotype: This may be a read error, as it is one base from a much larger clone. The gene calls are TRBV10-2 and TRBJ1-1; D unclear. The CDR3 sequence is 13 residues long. CDR1 is WSHSY and CDR2 is SAAADI in the germline V gene. Here the CDR3 DNA reads TGCGCCAGCGTAGCACCAGAGAACACTGAAGCTTCCTTT. This gives the protein CASVAPENTEASF.

This clonotype was picked up many times. J is TRBJ2-2 and V is TRBV28; 8 positions agree with TRBD2. J lost 6 bases, V lost 1 base, and 1 base had no gene match. Per germline, CDR1 MDHEN and CDR2 SYDVKM. The CDR3 consists of 14 residues. DNA of the CDR3: TGTGCCAGCAGTTTATCAGCGGGGGCCGGGGAGCTGTTTTTT. Residues: CASSLSAGAGELFF.

This clonotype was detected ten times or more. V is TRBV5-1 and J is TRBJ1-2; 10 nucleotides line up with TRBD1. Germline V CDR1 and CDR2: SGHRS, YFSETQ. V trimming: 3 bases; J trimming: 1 base; junction bases outside the gene matches: 9. This CDR3 contains 17 residues. CDR3 sequence (DNA): TGCGCCAGCAGCTGGTGGACAGGGGGAAAGGATAACTATGGCTACACCTTC. This sequence encodes CASSWWTGGKDNYGYTF.

This clonotype was observed at least ten times. The chain combines TRBV3-1 with TRBJ2-3, with D maybe TRBD2 (7 bases). Trimming shortened V by 5 bases and J by 1 base, and 16 bases separated the two germline ends. The CDR3 is 16 amino acids. From germline, CDR1 is LGHDT and CDR2 YNNKEL (reference sequence). DNA for the CDR3: TGTGCCAGCAGCAACCATCGGGGGGCAGGCACAGATACGCAGTATTTT. It yields the protein CASSNHRGAGTDTQYF.

This clonotype was counted many times. This sequence joins TRBV6-5 and TRBJ1-1; 8 bases line up with TRBD1. Trimming removed 6 bases from V and 1 base from J; junction bases left unmatched: 10. The CDR3 consists of 16 residues. Germline CDR1 and CDR2: MNHEY and SVGAGI. This CDR3 is CASRPLRGLRNTEAFF. The CDR3 bases are TGTGCCAGCAGACCACTCAGGGGGCTAAGGAACACTGAAGCTTTCTTT.

This clonotype showed up many times. The rearrangement uses TRBV5-6 and TRBJ2-1; 8 bases agree with TRBD2. V was pared by 0 bases and J by 2 bases, with 4 bases of the junction left unmatched. This CDR3 region has 16 residues. The germline CDR1 and CDR2 sequences are SGHDT and YYEEEE. Here the CDR3 reads CASSLEAGATYNEQFF. The CDR3 nucleotides are TGTGCCAGCAGCTTGGAAGCGGGGGCCACCTACAATGAGCAGTTCTTC.